The present T cell receptor beta chain was sequenced within a study of T cells in tumors after PD-1 blockade. At the level of the study: Prior checkpoint blockade, systemic immunosuppressant use, or anti-cancer therapy within 4 weeks excluded patients. During anti-PD-1 treatment, some patients continued daily vismodegib 150 mg. Blood samples averaged roughly 120,000 templates (range roughly 22,000-280,000) and 35,000 to 40,000 unique clonotypes.

TCRdb keeps only in-frame clones here, not all; method: immunoSEQ multiplex PCR. In the table there are more than 45,000 clones, roughly three quarters of which are singletons. This TCR was sampled from a human donor with advanced basal cell or squamous cell carcinoma (not recorded which). The specimen was PBMCs, collected before anti-PD-1 therapy.

The CDR3, as DNA: TGTGCCAGCAGGCGAGAGGGTGAAGCTTTCTTT. Amino acids: CASRREGEAFF. The rearrangement links TRBV27 to TRBJ1-1; D not certain. The CDR3 runs to 11 residues. Germline V gene sequence: CDR1 MNHEY, CDR2 SMNVEV (reference sequence). V lost 6 bases and J 7 bases, leaving 9 bases between the germline ends.